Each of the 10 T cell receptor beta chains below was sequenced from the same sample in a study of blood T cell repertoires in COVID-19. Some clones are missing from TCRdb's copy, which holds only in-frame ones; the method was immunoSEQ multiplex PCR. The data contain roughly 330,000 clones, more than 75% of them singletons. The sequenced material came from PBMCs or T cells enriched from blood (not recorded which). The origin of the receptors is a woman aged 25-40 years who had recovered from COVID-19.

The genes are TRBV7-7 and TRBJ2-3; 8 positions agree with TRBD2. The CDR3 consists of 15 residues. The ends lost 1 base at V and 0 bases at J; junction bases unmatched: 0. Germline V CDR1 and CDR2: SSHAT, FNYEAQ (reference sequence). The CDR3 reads CASSLGLASTDTQYF. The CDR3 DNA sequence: TGTGCCAGCAGCTTAGGACTAGCGAGCACAGATACGCAGTATTTT.

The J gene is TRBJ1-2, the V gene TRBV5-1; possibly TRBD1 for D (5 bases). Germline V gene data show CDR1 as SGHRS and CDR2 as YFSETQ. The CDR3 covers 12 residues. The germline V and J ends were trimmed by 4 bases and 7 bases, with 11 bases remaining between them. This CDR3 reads CASSAQGFGYTF. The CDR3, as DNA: TGCGCCAGCAGCGCGCAGGGATTTGGCTACACCTTC.

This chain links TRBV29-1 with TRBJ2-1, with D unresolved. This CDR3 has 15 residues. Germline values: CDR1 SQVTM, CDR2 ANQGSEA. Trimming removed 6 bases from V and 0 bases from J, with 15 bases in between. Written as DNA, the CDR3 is TGCAGCGTCTATCCGTCACCGGGCTCCTACAATGAGCAGTTCTTC. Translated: CSVYPSPGSYNEQFF.

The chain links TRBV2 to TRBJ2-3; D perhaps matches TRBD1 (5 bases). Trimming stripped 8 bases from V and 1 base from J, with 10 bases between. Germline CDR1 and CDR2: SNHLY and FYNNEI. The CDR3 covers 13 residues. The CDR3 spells CASEARGTDTQYF. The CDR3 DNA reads TGTGCCAGCGAGGCCAGGGGCACAGATACGCAGTATTTT.

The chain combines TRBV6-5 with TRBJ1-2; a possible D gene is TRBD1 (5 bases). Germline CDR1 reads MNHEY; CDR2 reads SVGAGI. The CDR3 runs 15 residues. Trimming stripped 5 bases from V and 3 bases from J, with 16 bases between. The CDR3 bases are TGTGCCAGCAGTACCAGGGTTGCGACCCACTATGGCTACACCTTC. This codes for CASSTRVATHYGYTF.

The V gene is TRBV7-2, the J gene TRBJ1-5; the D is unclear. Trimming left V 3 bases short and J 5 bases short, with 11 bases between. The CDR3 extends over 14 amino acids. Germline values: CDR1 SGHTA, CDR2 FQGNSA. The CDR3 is CASSFSGGDQPQHF. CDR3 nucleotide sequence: TGTGCCAGCAGCTTCAGTGGCGGTGATCAGCCCCAGCATTTT.

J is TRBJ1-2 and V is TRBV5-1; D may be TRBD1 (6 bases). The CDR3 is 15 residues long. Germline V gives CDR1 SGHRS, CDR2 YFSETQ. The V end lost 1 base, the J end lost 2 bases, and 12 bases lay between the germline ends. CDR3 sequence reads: CASSLTGTHNYGYTF. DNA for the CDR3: TGCGCCAGCAGCTTGACAGGGACACACAACTATGGCTACACCTTC. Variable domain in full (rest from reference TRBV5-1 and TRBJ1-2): KAGVTQTPRYLIKTRGQQVTLSCSPISGHRSVSWYQQTPGQGLQFLFEYFSETQRNKGNFPGRFSGRQFSNSRSEMNVSTLELGDSALYLCASSLTGTHNYGYTFGSGTRLTVV.

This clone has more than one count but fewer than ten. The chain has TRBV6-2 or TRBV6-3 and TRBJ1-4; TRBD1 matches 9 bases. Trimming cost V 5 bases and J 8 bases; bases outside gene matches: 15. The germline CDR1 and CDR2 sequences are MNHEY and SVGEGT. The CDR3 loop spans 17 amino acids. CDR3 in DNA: TGTGCCAGCAGTGACCCGGGACAGGGATTTGCGGTGGAAAAACTGTTTTTT. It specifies CASSDPGQGFAVEKLFF.

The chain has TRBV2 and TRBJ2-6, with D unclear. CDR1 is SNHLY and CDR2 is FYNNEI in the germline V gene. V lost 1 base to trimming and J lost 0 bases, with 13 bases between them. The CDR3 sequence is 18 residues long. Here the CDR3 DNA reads TGTGCCAGCAGTGAAGACACCGTCCTGTTCTCTGGGGCCAACGTCCTGACTTTC. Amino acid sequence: CASSEDTVLFSGANVLTF.

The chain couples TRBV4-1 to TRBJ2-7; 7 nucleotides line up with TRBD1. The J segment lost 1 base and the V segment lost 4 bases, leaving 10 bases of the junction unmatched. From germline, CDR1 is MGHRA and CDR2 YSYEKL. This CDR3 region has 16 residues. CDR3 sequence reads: CASSLLDRAKSYEQYF. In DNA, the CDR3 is TGCGCCAGCAGCCTTCTTGACAGGGCTAAATCCTACGAGCAGTACTTC.